This record looks at one T cell receptor (beta chain) sequence and its context. This sample is part of a study of Siglec-9 on CD8 T cells in melanoma. The germline gives CDR1 LNHNV, CDR2 YYDKDF (reference sequence). This CDR3 has 14 residues. Trimming took 5 bases from V and 0 from J, leaving 8 bases between them. Produced via immunoSEQ multiplex PCR; TCRdb's table is partial and in-frame only. The table lists roughly 30,000 clones, around three quarters of them singletons. The TCR sequence derives from a human donor in good health. Sequences were obtained from Siglec-9- CD8+ T cells sorted from blood. The V and J genes are TRBV15 and TRBJ1-5, with D possibly matching TRBD1 (5 bases). The CDR3 bases are TGTGCCACCAGCGACAGTTATAGCAATCAGCCCCAGCATTTT. This gives the protein CATSDSYSNQPQHF.